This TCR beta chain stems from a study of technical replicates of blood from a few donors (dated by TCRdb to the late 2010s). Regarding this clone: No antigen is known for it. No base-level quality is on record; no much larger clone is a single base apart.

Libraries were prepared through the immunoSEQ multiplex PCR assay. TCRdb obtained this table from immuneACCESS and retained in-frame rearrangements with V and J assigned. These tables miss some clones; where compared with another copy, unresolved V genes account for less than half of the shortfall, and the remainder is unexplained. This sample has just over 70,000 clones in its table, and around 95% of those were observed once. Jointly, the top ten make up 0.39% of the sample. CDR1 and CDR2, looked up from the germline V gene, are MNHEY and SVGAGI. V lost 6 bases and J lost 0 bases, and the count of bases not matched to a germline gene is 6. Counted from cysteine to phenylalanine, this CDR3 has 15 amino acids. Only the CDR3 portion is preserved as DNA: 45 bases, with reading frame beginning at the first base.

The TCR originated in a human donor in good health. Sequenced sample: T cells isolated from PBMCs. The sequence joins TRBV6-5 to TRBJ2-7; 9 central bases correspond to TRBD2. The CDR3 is CASRALAGFSYEQYF. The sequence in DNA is TGTGCCAGCAGGGCCCTAGCGGGATTCTCCTACGAGCAGTACTTC.